A selection of T cell receptor beta chains follows, all from one sample in a study of blood T cell repertoires in COVID-19. Measured with immunoSEQ multiplex PCR; TCRdb has only the in-frame clones, and not every one. The sample lists roughly 63,000 clones, around 90% occurring once. The sequenced sample was peripheral blood. These receptors were taken from a man in his 60s with acute or convalescent COVID-19. Both conserved end residues are part of each CDR3. Each record gives: J gene, clone size, V gene, D gene, CDR3 DNA, CDR3 protein. A D gene is named only where the DNA matches it firmly. Only some rows state a clone size, as once, few, many or a class for expanded clones.

j_call: TRBJ1-4
clone_size: .
v_call: TRBV4-3
d_call: TRBD1
cdr3_nt: TGCGCCAGCAGCCAGACAGGGGTAGCTGGCGAAAAACTGTTTTTT
cdr3_aa: CASSQTGVAGEKLFF

j_call: TRBJ2-5
clone_size: .
v_call: TRBV2
d_call: .
cdr3_nt: TGTGCCAGCAGTTCCCTCGGGAGAGGGCAGACCCAGTACTTC
cdr3_aa: CASSSLGRGQTQYF

j_call: TRBJ1-2
clone_size: .
v_call: TRBV28
d_call: TRBD1
cdr3_nt: TGTGCCAGCAGTGCCAACAGGGGGCCCTATTATGGCTACACCTTC
cdr3_aa: CASSANRGPYYGYTF

j_call: TRBJ1-6
clone_size: .
v_call: TRBV9
d_call: TRBD1
cdr3_nt: TGTGCCAGCAGCGTAGGGGACAGTCTTTCTTATAATTCACCCCTCCACTTT
cdr3_aa: CASSVGDSLSYNSPLHF

j_call: TRBJ2-1
clone_size: .
v_call: TRBV7-2
d_call: .
cdr3_nt: TGTGCCAGTCTATCGATAGCCTACAATGAGCAGTTCTTC
cdr3_aa: CASLSIAYNEQFF

j_call: TRBJ2-1
clone_size: once
v_call: TRBV4-3
d_call: .
cdr3_nt: TGCGCCAGCAGCCTAAGTTTTATTACAGGCGAGCAGTTCTTC
cdr3_aa: CASSLSFITGEQFF

j_call: TRBJ2-7
clone_size: .
v_call: TRBV7-9
d_call: TRBD1
cdr3_nt: TGTGCCAGCAGCTTAACGACATCGGGACAGGGGGACCACGAGCAGTACTTC
cdr3_aa: CASSLTTSGQGDHEQYF

j_call: TRBJ1-2
clone_size: .
v_call: TRBV20-1
d_call: TRBD1
cdr3_nt: TGCAGTGCTAGAGAGTGGGGACAGCTGGGCTTC
cdr3_aa: CSAREWGQLGF

j_call: TRBJ1-5
clone_size: .
v_call: TRBV6-5
d_call: TRBD1
cdr3_nt: TGTGCCAGCAGTTGGGACAGAGGGTCCAATCAGCCCCAGCATTTT
cdr3_aa: CASSWDRGSNQPQHF

j_call: TRBJ2-5
clone_size: .
v_call: TRBV30
d_call: TRBD2
cdr3_nt: TGTGCCTGGAGTAGGACTAGCGGGAGCGAAGAGACCCAGTACTTC
cdr3_aa: CAWSRTSGSEETQYF

j_call: TRBJ1-1
clone_size: .
v_call: TRBV9
d_call: .
cdr3_nt: TGTGCCAGCAGCGTAGCAGGGATGAACACTGAAGCTTTCTTT
cdr3_aa: CASSVAGMNTEAFF

j_call: TRBJ2-1
clone_size: .
v_call: TRBV7-2
d_call: TRBD2
cdr3_nt: TGTGCCAGCAGCGCGGGAGGACTAGCGGGAGTCCATGAGCAGTTCTTC
cdr3_aa: CASSAGGLAGVHEQFF

j_call: TRBJ2-7
clone_size: .
v_call: TRBV30
d_call: TRBD2
cdr3_nt: TGTGCCTGGAAAGGCGGGGGGCTGGAGCAGTACTTC
cdr3_aa: CAWKGGGLEQYF

j_call: TRBJ1-2
clone_size: .
v_call: TRBV9
d_call: TRBD1
cdr3_nt: TGTGCCAGCAGCGCCACCCAGGGGGTTGGACTTAGTAACTATGGCTACACCTTC
cdr3_aa: CASSATQGVGLSNYGYTF

j_call: TRBJ2-5
clone_size: .
v_call: TRBV7-8
d_call: TRBD2
cdr3_nt: TGTGCCAGCAGCAATTGGGGACTAGCGGGAGGGAAAGAGACCCAGTACTTC
cdr3_aa: CASSNWGLAGGKETQYF

j_call: TRBJ2-5
clone_size: .
v_call: TRBV5-1
d_call: .
cdr3_nt: TGCGCCAGCAGCCACTCACAGGGTGGTGAGACCCAGTACTTC
cdr3_aa: CASSHSQGGETQYF

j_call: TRBJ1-5
clone_size: .
v_call: TRBV9
d_call: TRBD1
cdr3_nt: TGTGCCAGCAGCGCCACGACAGGGAATCAGCCCCAGCATTTT
cdr3_aa: CASSATTGNQPQHF

j_call: TRBJ2-1
clone_size: once
v_call: TRBV9
d_call: .
cdr3_nt: TGTGCCAGCAGCGTCTCCCAGAACTACAATGAGCAGTTCTTC
cdr3_aa: CASSVSQNYNEQFF

j_call: TRBJ1-1
clone_size: few
v_call: TRBV12-3/TRBV12-4
d_call: .
cdr3_nt: TGTGCCAGCAGTTCCCGCAGTGAAGCTTTCTTT
cdr3_aa: CASSSRSEAFF

j_call: TRBJ2-3
clone_size: .
v_call: TRBV27
d_call: .
cdr3_nt: TGTGCCAGCGGGTGGGGGAGGATTGGAGATACGCAGTATTTT
cdr3_aa: CASGWGRIGDTQYF

j_call: TRBJ2-7
clone_size: .
v_call: TRBV27
d_call: TRBD1
cdr3_nt: TGTGCCAGCAAACCGGGACAGGGGGCTGGGTGGTACTTC
cdr3_aa: CASKPGQGAGWYF

j_call: TRBJ2-1
clone_size: .
v_call: TRBV11-2
d_call: TRBD2
cdr3_nt: TGTGCCAGCAGCTTGGACCTTGGGAGGGAGCAGTACAATGAGCAGTTCTTC
cdr3_aa: CASSLDLGREQYNEQFF

j_call: TRBJ1-1
clone_size: .
v_call: TRBV19
d_call: TRBD1
cdr3_nt: TGTGCCAGTACCCCTGGACAGGGCGGCACTGAAGCTTTCTTT
cdr3_aa: CASTPGQGGTEAFF

j_call: TRBJ2-2
clone_size: .
v_call: TRBV27
d_call: TRBD2
cdr3_nt: TGTGCCAGCAGCTTATTCAAGGGAGCGGGAGGAGTCGGGGAGCTGTTTTTT
cdr3_aa: CASSLFKGAGGVGELFF

j_call: TRBJ2-5
clone_size: once
v_call: TRBV18
d_call: TRBD1
cdr3_nt: TGTGCCAGCTCCCGGACAGGAAACCAAGAGACCCAGTACTTC
cdr3_aa: CASSRTGNQETQYF

j_call: TRBJ1-6
clone_size: once
v_call: TRBV10-3
d_call: TRBD1
cdr3_nt: TGTGCCATCAGTGAAGGGACAGGGGATTCACCCCTCCACTTT
cdr3_aa: CAISEGTGDSPLHF

j_call: TRBJ1-1
clone_size: .
v_call: TRBV6-2/TRBV6-3
d_call: .
cdr3_nt: TGTGCCAGCAGTTTGTGGACAGTGAACACTGAAGCTTTCTTT
cdr3_aa: CASSLWTVNTEAFF

j_call: TRBJ2-3
clone_size: once
v_call: TRBV12-5
d_call: .
cdr3_nt: TGTGCTAGTGGTTTAGAACTAGCCACAGATACGCAGTATTTT
cdr3_aa: CASGLELATDTQYF

j_call: TRBJ1-1
clone_size: .
v_call: TRBV9
d_call: .
cdr3_nt: TGTGCCAGCAGCCCAACCGCCAGACAGAACACTGAAGCTTTCTTT
cdr3_aa: CASSPTARQNTEAFF

j_call: TRBJ2-1
clone_size: .
v_call: TRBV4-3
d_call: TRBD2
cdr3_nt: TGCGCCAGCAGCCACGTCTCACCGGGAGGGCCTATGAATGAGCAGTTCTTC
cdr3_aa: CASSHVSPGGPMNEQFF

j_call: TRBJ2-7
clone_size: .
v_call: TRBV5-4
d_call: TRBD1
cdr3_nt: TGTGCCAGCAGCAAAGACAGGGGACAAACCTACGAGCAGTACTTC
cdr3_aa: CASSKDRGQTYEQYF

j_call: TRBJ1-5
clone_size: .
v_call: TRBV5-6
d_call: TRBD1
cdr3_nt: TGTGCCAGCAGCCGGAGACAGGGCACACTGAGCAATCAGCCCCAGCATTTT
cdr3_aa: CASSRRQGTLSNQPQHF

j_call: TRBJ1-1
clone_size: .
v_call: TRBV15
d_call: TRBD1
cdr3_nt: TGTGCCACCAGCAGAGATTTCGGCCCAGGGGGGTTGGGGACTGAAGCTTTCTTT
cdr3_aa: CATSRDFGPGGLGTEAFF

j_call: TRBJ1-1
clone_size: once
v_call: TRBV11-1
d_call: .
cdr3_nt: TGTGCCAGCAGCTTATCAAAGGGGCAGGCTGAAGCTTTCTTT
cdr3_aa: CASSLSKGQAEAFF

j_call: TRBJ2-5
clone_size: .
v_call: TRBV27
d_call: .
cdr3_nt: TGTGCCAGCGGAAACAGGGCATCAGAGACCCAGTACTTC
cdr3_aa: CASGNRASETQYF

j_call: TRBJ1-1
clone_size: .
v_call: TRBV19
d_call: .
cdr3_nt: TGTGCCAGTAGTATAAATGGCGCCGGGGCTGAAGCTTTCTTT
cdr3_aa: CASSINGAGAEAFF

j_call: TRBJ2-3
clone_size: .
v_call: TRBV29-1
d_call: .
cdr3_nt: TGCAGCGTTAGCCTAGGGGGCACAGATACGCAGTATTTT
cdr3_aa: CSVSLGGTDTQYF

j_call: TRBJ1-2
clone_size: .
v_call: TRBV29-1
d_call: .
cdr3_nt: TGCAGCGTTGAAGATCAGGGAGGAGGCTACACCTTC
cdr3_aa: CSVEDQGGGYTF

j_call: TRBJ2-1
clone_size: .
v_call: TRBV28
d_call: TRBD2
cdr3_nt: TGTGCCAGCACACCTTCACTAGCGGGATACAATGAGCAGTTCTTC
cdr3_aa: CASTPSLAGYNEQFF

j_call: TRBJ1-4
clone_size: .
v_call: TRBV30
d_call: TRBD1
cdr3_nt: TGTGCCTGGAGTCGACAGGGCCTTAATGAAAAACTGTTTTTT
cdr3_aa: CAWSRQGLNEKLFF

j_call: TRBJ1-1
clone_size: .
v_call: TRBV11-2
d_call: .
cdr3_nt: TGTGCCAGCAGCTCTAGGGGGTTTTTCAACACTGAAGCTTTCTTT
cdr3_aa: CASSSRGFFNTEAFF

j_call: TRBJ2-1
clone_size: .
v_call: TRBV2
d_call: TRBD2
cdr3_nt: TGTGCCAGCAACCTAGGGGCTAGCGGGTACAATGAGCAGTTCTTC
cdr3_aa: CASNLGASGYNEQFF

j_call: TRBJ2-2
clone_size: .
v_call: TRBV7-3
d_call: .
cdr3_nt: TGTGCCAGCAGCTTAAGTATAGGCCTTACGGGCACCGGGGAGCTGTTTTTT
cdr3_aa: CASSLSIGLTGTGELFF

j_call: TRBJ1-4
clone_size: .
v_call: TRBV27
d_call: .
cdr3_nt: TGTGCCAGCAGTTTATACTACAGGGATCTTTCAACTAATGAAAAACTGTTTTTT
cdr3_aa: CASSLYYRDLSTNEKLFF

j_call: TRBJ1-1
clone_size: few
v_call: TRBV30
d_call: .
cdr3_nt: TGTGCCTGGAGTGTAGGCGGGAGGAATGAAGCTTTCTTT
cdr3_aa: CAWSVGGRNEAFF

j_call: TRBJ1-2
clone_size: .
v_call: TRBV2
d_call: .
cdr3_nt: TGTGCCAGCAGTGAGTCGTCGGTATCCCGTAACTATGGCTACACCTTC
cdr3_aa: CASSESSVSRNYGYTF

j_call: TRBJ1-3
clone_size: .
v_call: TRBV30
d_call: TRBD1
cdr3_nt: TGTGCCTGGAGTCCGGGACAGAGCTCTGGAAACACCATATATTTT
cdr3_aa: CAWSPGQSSGNTIYF

j_call: TRBJ1-4
clone_size: once
v_call: TRBV28
d_call: TRBD1
cdr3_nt: TGTGCCAGCAGTTATCCGGGACAGGGGGCGAGGAGTGAAAAACTGTTTTTT
cdr3_aa: CASSYPGQGARSEKLFF

j_call: TRBJ1-2
clone_size: .
v_call: TRBV19
d_call: .
cdr3_nt: TGTGCCAGTAGTATCCCCACAGGTTTGGACTATGGCTACACCTTC
cdr3_aa: CASSIPTGLDYGYTF

j_call: TRBJ1-4
clone_size: .
v_call: TRBV30
d_call: .
cdr3_nt: TGTGCCTGGAGTGTACGGGTCATGGTCGGACAGATAAATGAAAAACTGTTTTTT
cdr3_aa: CAWSVRVMVGQINEKLFF

j_call: TRBJ1-1
clone_size: .
v_call: TRBV6-1
d_call: .
cdr3_nt: TGTGCCAGCAGTGAAATGGGGGCATCAGGGACTGAAGCTTTCTTT
cdr3_aa: CASSEMGASGTEAFF

j_call: TRBJ1-5
clone_size: .
v_call: TRBV10-2
d_call: TRBD1
cdr3_nt: TGCGCCAGCAGTTTTGGACAGGGGAGCAATCAGCCCCAGCATTTT
cdr3_aa: CASSFGQGSNQPQHF

j_call: TRBJ1-1
clone_size: .
v_call: TRBV7-9
d_call: .
cdr3_nt: TGTGCCAGCAGCCCGGGTGTCGGGAGCCCCGGGAACACTGAAGCTTTCTTT
cdr3_aa: CASSPGVGSPGNTEAFF

j_call: TRBJ2-5
clone_size: .
v_call: TRBV14
d_call: TRBD2
cdr3_nt: TGTGCCAGCAGCCAAGAACTAGCGGCCTCGACGACCCAGTACTTC
cdr3_aa: CASSQELAASTTQYF